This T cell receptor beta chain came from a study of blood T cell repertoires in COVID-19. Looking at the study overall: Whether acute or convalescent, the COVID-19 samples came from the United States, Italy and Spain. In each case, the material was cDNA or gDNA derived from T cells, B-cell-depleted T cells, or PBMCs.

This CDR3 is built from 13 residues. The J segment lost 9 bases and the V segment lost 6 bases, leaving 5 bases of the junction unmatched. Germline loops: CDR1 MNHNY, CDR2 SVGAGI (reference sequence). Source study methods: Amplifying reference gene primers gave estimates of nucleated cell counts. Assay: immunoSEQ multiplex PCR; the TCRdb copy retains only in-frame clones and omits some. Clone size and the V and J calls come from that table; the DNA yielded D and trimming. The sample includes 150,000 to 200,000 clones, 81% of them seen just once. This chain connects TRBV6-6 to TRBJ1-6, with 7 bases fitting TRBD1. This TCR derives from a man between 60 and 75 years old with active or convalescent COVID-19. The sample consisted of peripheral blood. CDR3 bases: TGTGCCAGCAGACCCGGGACAGTTTCACCCCTCCACTTT. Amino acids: CASRPGTVSPLHF.